This T cell receptor (beta chain) was identified during a study of T cell repertoires in cytomegalovirus infection. TCRdb analysed the reads with MiXCR anew, one entry per CDR3 protein. The profile shows around 260,000 distinct CDR3 sequences, around 9% of them singletons. This CDR3 contains 13 residues. In germline, CDR1 is MNHNY, CDR2 SVGAGI (reference sequence). V gave up 10 bases and J gave up 0 bases, with 10 bases separating them. This clonotype appeared many times. The J gene is TRBJ2-1, the V gene TRBV6-6; D not certain. The TCR originated in a human donor in good health (CMV status not recorded). Some clones in this sample may be carry-over from other donors' samples. The sequenced sample consisted of PBMCs. The CDR3 is CATGRSSYNEQFF. The CDR3 nucleotides read TGTGCCACCGGCAGGAGCTCCTACAATGAGCAGTTCTTC.